A single sample gave rise to the 18 T cell receptor beta chains below, sequenced in a study of CD8 T cells in ankylosing spondylitis. TCRdb independently ran MiXCR on the 5' RACE reads; one entry per CDR3 protein. The sample lists just under 350,000 distinct CDR3 sequences; roughly 14% were seen once. The sample consisted of blood, either unsorted or a sorted T cell fraction (not recorded which). Receptors were obtained from a male donor with ankylosing spondylitis or in good health (not recorded which).

The table lists this clonotype with many counts. The V gene is TRBV27, the J gene TRBJ1-5; possible D gene TRBD1, 6 bases. This CDR3 comprises 14 residues. Per germline, CDR1 MNHEY and CDR2 SMNVEV (reference sequence). The V and J ends lost 8 bases and 4 bases respectively, with 15 bases between them. The CDR3 DNA is TGTGCCAGCTCCTTCAGAGGGGGAAATCAGCCCCAGCATTTT. It codes for CASSFRGGNQPQHF.

The chain has TRBV20-1 and TRBJ1-6; D might be TRBD1 (6 bases). The germline gives CDR1 DFQATT, CDR2 SNEGSKA (reference sequence). The CDR3 loop spans 13 amino acids. Deletions cut 3 bases from V and 7 bases from J, with 10 bases between. CDR3 coding DNA: TGCAGTGCTAGGCGGACAGCCAATTCACCCCTCCACTTT. Residues: CSARRTANSPLHF.

This clonotype was counted a few times. This chain uses TRBV3-1 with TRBJ1-2; D gene uncertain. V lost 2 bases to trimming and J lost 2 bases, with 9 bases between them. CDR1 and CDR2 from the germline V gene are LGHDT and YNNKEL (reference sequence). The CDR3 is 14 amino acids. This CDR3 is CASSQSTENYGYTF. DNA for the CDR3: TGTGCCAGCAGCCAATCCACGGAAAACTATGGCTACACCTTC. Combining the CDR3 with reference TRBV3-1 and TRBJ1-2 gives the whole variable domain DTAVSQTPKYLVTQMGNDKSIKCEQNLGHDTMYWYKQDSKKFLKIMFSYNNKELIINETVPNRFSPKSPDKAHLNLHINSLELGDSAVYFCASSQSTENYGYTFGSGTRLTVV.

The V gene is TRBV12-3 or TRBV12-4, the J gene TRBJ2-1; maybe TRBD1 (6 bases). Trimming removed 3 bases at V and 2 bases at J, with 11 bases between. This CDR3 is built from 15 residues. CDR3 nucleotides: TGTGCCAGCAGTTTCGGCAGGGGCGCCTACAATGAGCAGTTCTTC. Residues: CASSFGRGAYNEQFF.

In its sample, this clonotype was seen a few times. The chain has TRBV20-1 and TRBJ2-1, with 10 bases lining up with TRBD2. Germline-derived CDR1 and CDR2 are DFQATT and SNEGSKA (reference sequence). The V gene end was trimmed by 1 base and the J gene end by 9 bases; junction bases not matched to a gene: 6. This CDR3 has 14 residues. The CDR3 nucleotides are TGCAGTGCTAGAGGGGGACTAGCGTTCGGTGAGCAGTTCTTC. Protein product: CSARGGLAFGEQFF.

The J gene is TRBJ2-1, the V gene TRBV2, with TRBD2 identical over 7 bases. Germline CDR1 reads SNHLY; CDR2 reads FYNNEI. Trimming removed 3 bases from V and 2 bases from J; junction bases left unmatched: 4. The CDR3 is made up of 15 amino acids. The CDR3 region is CASSEFGRTYNEQFF. Here the CDR3 DNA reads TGTGCCAGCAGTGAGTTCGGGAGGACCTACAATGAGCAGTTCTTC.

This clonotype was seen only a few times. The chain recombines TRBV5-5 with TRBJ2-2, with 7 bases matching TRBD1. The CDR3 is made up of 16 amino acids. J was trimmed by 0 bases and V by 3 bases; bases with no gene match: 5. Germline values: CDR1 SGHKS, CDR2 YYEKEE (reference sequence). CDR3 DNA: TGTGCCAGCAGCTCTATAGGGACAGCGAACACCGGGGAGCTGTTTTTT. Its translation is CASSSIGTANTGELFF.

This clonotype was picked up a small number of times. CDR3 DNA sequence: TGTGCCAGCAGCGGGAAGGGACAGGGGCTCGACGAGCAGTACTTC. Its translation: CASSGKGQGLDEQYF. The V gene is TRBV3-1, the J gene TRBJ2-7; 10 bases map to TRBD1. The CDR3 consists of 15 residues. After removal of 5 bases from V and 5 bases from J, the junction contained 9 bases not matched to a gene. In germline, CDR1 is LGHDT, CDR2 YNNKEL (reference sequence).

This clonotype was seen repeatedly, ten times or more. The chain recombines TRBV7-7 with TRBJ2-1; the D gene is possibly TRBD2 (5 bases). CDR1 and CDR2 from the germline V gene are SSHAT and FNYEAQ (reference sequence). There are 14 residues in the CDR3. Trimming shortened V by 0 bases and J by 7 bases, and 10 bases separated the two germline ends. The CDR3 region is CASSLAGRGNEQFF. CDR3 coding DNA: TGTGCCAGCAGCTTAGCTGGGAGAGGGAATGAGCAGTTCTTC.

This clonotype has a count of ten or more. The rearrangement joins TRBV7-8 to TRBJ2-7, with D uncertain. V lost 2 bases to trimming and J lost 0 bases, with 8 bases between them. The CDR3 is 14 residues long. Germline V gene lookup returns CDR1 SGHVS and CDR2 FQNEAQ. The CDR3 protein is CASSLSSLSYEQYF. The CDR3 DNA follows: TGTGCCAGCAGCTTAAGCAGCCTCTCCTACGAGCAGTACTTC.

This clonotype occurred a few times. The genes are TRBV29-1 and TRBJ2-5; 11 nucleotides match TRBD2. The CDR3 runs to 14 residues. CDR1 and CDR2 (germline): SQVTM, ANQGSEA. The junction had 5 bases not matched to a gene; V was cut back by 4 bases and J by 4 bases. CDR3 nucleotide sequence: TGCAGCGTTGCCATCGGACTAGCGGGAGAGACCCAGTACTTC. The encoded protein is CSVAIGLAGETQYF.

This clonotype was counted only a few times. This sequence joins TRBV20-1 and TRBJ2-1, with no clear D. Germline-derived CDR1 and CDR2 are DFQATT and SNEGSKA (reference sequence). CDR3 length equals 13 residues. Trimming shortened V by 1 base and J by 7 bases, and 11 bases separated the two germline ends. CDR3 loop: CSARGTKVNEQFF. Here the CDR3 DNA reads TGCAGTGCTAGAGGTACAAAGGTAAATGAGCAGTTCTTC.

This clonotype was detected only a few times. The rearrangement links TRBV7-2 to TRBJ1-2; D possibly corresponds to TRBD1 (5 bases). Trimming cost V 0 bases and J 5 bases, with 13 bases left between them. CDR1 and CDR2 from the germline V gene are SGHTA and FQGNSA. This CDR3 spans 15 amino acids. Here the CDR3 DNA reads TGTGCCAGCAGCTTAGCATCATCGGCAGGGTATGGCTACACCTTC. Amino acids: CASSLASSAGYGYTF.

J is TRBJ2-2 and V is TRBV19; D remains ambiguous. The CDR3 loop spans 13 amino acids. Trimming took 3 bases from V and 6 from J, leaving 8 bases between them. Looked up from germline, CDR1 is LNHDA and CDR2 is SQIVND (reference sequence). The CDR3 DNA reads as TGTGCCAGTAGTATCGCCCGGCCCGGGGAGCTGTTTTTT. Residues: CASSIARPGELFF.

Regarding this clonotype: A read error may explain this, as a much larger clone is one base away. V usage is TRBV11-2 and J usage is TRBJ2-1; 13 nucleotides match TRBD2. The V gene's germline CDR1 is SGHAT and CDR2 FQNNGV. This CDR3 is built from 19 residues. The CDR3 bases are TGTGCCAGCAGCTCCGCCGGGACTAGCGGGAAAGCCCCCTACAAAGAGCAGTTCTTC. Protein sequence: CASSSAGTSGKAPYKEQFF.

This clonotype was seen at least ten times. The rearrangement joins TRBV12-3 or TRBV12-4 to TRBJ1-1; 9 bases are shared with TRBD1. The CDR3 sequence is 14 residues long. V lost 5 bases, J lost 1 base, and 2 bases stayed unmatched. In nucleotides, the CDR3 is TGTGCCAGCAGTGGACAGGGGTCGAACACTGAAGCTTTCTTT. Encoded protein: CASSGQGSNTEAFF.

This clonotype occurred a few times. This rearrangement joins TRBV5-1 to TRBJ2-2; D not certain. In germline, CDR1 is SGHRS, CDR2 YFSETQ. With 3 bases removed from V and 5 bases from J, the gap between germline ends came to 14 bases. This CDR3 has 15 residues. The CDR3 coding sequence is TGCGCCAGCAGCTACAGCCGAACCATGACCGGGGAGCTGTTTTTT. Its translation is CASSYSRTMTGELFF.

The CDR3 DNA follows: TGTGCCACCCAACGACTAAATAGCAATCAGCCCCAGCATTTT. This translates into CATQRLNSNQPQHF. The chain combines TRBV27 with TRBJ1-5; the D is unclear. CDR3 size: 14 residues. In germline, CDR1 is MNHEY, CDR2 SMNVEV (reference sequence). V shed 10 bases and J shed 0 bases, with 13 bases lying between them.